The T cell receptor (beta chain) under discussion was sequenced for a study of cytomegalovirus exposure and HLA in healthy donors. TCRdb's table, derived via immunoSEQ multiplex PCR, lists solely in-frame clones and lacks some. This table holds about 110,000 clones, under 97% found once. The CDR3 covers 13 residues. Per germline, CDR1 MNHNS and CDR2 SASEGT. Deletions cut 7 bases from V and 2 bases from J, with 9 bases between. The receptor comes from a woman younger than 35 in good health and CMV-seronegative. The sample consisted of PBMCs. The chain combines TRBV6-1 with TRBJ1-5; D might be TRBD1 (6 bases). CDR3 sequence: CASTWTGNQPQHF. CDR3 coding DNA: TGTGCCAGCACCTGGACAGGCAATCAGCCCCAGCATTTT.